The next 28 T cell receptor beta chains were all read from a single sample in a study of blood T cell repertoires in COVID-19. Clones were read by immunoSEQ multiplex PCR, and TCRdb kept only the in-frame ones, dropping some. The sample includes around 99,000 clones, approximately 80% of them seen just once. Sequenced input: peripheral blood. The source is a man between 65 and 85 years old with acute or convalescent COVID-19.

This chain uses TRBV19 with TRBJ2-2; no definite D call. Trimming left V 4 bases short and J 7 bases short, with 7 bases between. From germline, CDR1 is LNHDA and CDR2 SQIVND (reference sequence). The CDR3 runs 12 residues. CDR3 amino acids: CASSTVYGELFF. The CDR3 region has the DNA TGTGCCAGTAGTACCGTATACGGGGAGCTGTTTTTT.

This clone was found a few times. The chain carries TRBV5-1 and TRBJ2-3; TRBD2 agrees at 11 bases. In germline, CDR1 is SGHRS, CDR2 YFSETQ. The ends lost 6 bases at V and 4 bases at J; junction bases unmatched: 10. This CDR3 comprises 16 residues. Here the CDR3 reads CASTGIAGGIADTQYF. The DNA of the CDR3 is TGCGCCAGCACAGGGATAGCGGGGGGGATCGCAGATACGCAGTATTTT. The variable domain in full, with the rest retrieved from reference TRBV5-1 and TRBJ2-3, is KAGVTQTPRYLIKTRGQQVTLSCSPISGHRSVSWYQQTPGQGLQFLFEYFSETQRNKGNFPGRFSGRQFSNSRSEMNVSTLELGDSALYLCASTGIAGGIADTQYFGPGTRLTVL.

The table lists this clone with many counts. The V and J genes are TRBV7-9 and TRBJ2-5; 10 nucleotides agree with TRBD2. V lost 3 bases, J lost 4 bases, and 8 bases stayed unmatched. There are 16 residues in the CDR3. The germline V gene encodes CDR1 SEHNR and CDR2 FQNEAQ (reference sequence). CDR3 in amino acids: CASSLPTSGLGETQYF. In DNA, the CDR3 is TGTGCCAGCAGCTTGCCGACTAGCGGGCTAGGAGAGACCCAGTACTTC.

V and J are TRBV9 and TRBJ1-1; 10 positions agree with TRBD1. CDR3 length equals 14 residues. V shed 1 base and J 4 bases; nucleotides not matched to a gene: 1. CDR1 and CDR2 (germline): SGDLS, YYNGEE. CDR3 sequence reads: CASSVRTGGTEAFF. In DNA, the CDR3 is TGTGCCAGCAGCGTAAGGACAGGGGGCACTGAAGCTTTCTTT. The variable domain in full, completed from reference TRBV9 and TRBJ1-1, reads DSGVTQTPKHLITATGQRVTLRCSPRSGDLSVYWYQQSLDQGLQFLIQYYNGEERAKGNILERFSAQQFPDLHSELNLSSLELGDSALYFCASSVRTGGTEAFFGQGTRLTVV.

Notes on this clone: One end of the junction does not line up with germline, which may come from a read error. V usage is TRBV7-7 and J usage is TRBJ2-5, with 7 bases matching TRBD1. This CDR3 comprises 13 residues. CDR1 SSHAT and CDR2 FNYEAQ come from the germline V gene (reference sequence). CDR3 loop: CASSSTGVETQYF. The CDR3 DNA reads TGTGCTAGCAGCTCTACAGGGGTCGAGACCCAGTACTTC.

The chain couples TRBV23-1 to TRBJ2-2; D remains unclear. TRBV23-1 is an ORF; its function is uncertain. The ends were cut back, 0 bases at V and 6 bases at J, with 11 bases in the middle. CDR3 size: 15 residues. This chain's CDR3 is CASSQSHRSPGELFF. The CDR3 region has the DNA TGCGCCAGCAGTCAATCGCACAGATCCCCCGGGGAGCTGTTTTTT.

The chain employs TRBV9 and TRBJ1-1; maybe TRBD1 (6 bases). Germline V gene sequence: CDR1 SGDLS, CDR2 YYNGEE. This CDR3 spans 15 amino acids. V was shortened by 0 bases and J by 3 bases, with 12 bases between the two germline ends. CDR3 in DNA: TGTGCCAGCAGCGTAGTAGGGACACCCGACACTGAAGCTTTCTTT. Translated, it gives CASSVVGTPDTEAFF.

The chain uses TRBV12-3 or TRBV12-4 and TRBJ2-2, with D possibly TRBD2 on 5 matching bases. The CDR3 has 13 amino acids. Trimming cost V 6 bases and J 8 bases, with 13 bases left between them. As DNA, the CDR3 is TGTGCCAGCAGCTTGGACCCGGGGGGGGAGCTGTTTTTT. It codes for CASSLDPGGELFF.

CDR3 bases: TGCGCCAGCAGCTCTGCGGGGGAAGGGAATGAGCAGTTCTTC. Protein: CASSSAGEGNEQFF. This chain joins TRBV5-1 and TRBJ2-1; 7 bases line up with TRBD2. The CDR3 extends over 14 amino acids. V lost 3 bases, J lost 7 bases, and 7 bases stayed unmatched. Germline V CDR1 and CDR2: SGHRS, YFSETQ.

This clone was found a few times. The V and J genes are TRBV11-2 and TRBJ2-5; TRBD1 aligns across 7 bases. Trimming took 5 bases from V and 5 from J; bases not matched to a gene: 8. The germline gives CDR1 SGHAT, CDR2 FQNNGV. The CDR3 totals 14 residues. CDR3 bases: TGTGCCAGCAGCCTTACAGGGGATGGTGAGACCCAGTACTTC. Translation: CASSLTGDGETQYF.

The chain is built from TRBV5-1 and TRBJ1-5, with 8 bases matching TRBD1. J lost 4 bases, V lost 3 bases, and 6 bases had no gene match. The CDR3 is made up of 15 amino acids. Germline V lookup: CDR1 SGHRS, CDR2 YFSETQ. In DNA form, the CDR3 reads TGCGCCAGCAGCTCGGGACAGGATATAAATCAGCCCCAGCATTTT. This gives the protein CASSSGQDINQPQHF.

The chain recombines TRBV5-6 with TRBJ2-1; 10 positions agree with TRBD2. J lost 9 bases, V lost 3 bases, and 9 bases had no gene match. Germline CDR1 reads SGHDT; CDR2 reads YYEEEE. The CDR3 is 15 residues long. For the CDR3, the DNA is TGTGCCAGCAGCTCAGGGACTAGCGAAAGGCTTGAGCAGTTCTTC. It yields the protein CASSSGTSERLEQFF.

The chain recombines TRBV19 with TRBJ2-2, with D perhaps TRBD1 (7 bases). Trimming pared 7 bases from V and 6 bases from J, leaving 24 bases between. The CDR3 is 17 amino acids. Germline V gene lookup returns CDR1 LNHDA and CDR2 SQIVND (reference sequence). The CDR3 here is CASTSLGGTVGSGELFF. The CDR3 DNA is TGTGCCAGTACGTCCTTGGGCGGGACAGTGGGTTCCGGGGAGCTGTTTTTT.

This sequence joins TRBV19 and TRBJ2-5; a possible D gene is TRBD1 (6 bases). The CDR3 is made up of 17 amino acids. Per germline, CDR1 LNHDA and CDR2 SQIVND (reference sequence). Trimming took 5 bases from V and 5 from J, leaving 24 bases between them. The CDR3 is CASSGPPLPRGGETQYF. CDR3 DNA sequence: TGTGCCAGTAGTGGCCCCCCACTACCCAGGGGTGGGGAGACCCAGTACTTC.

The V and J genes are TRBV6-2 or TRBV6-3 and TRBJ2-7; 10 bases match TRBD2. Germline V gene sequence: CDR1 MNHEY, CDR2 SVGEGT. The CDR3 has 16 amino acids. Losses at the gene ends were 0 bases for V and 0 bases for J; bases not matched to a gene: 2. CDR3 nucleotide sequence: TGTGCCAGCAGTTACTCTAGCGGGAGGAGCTCCTACGAGCAGTACTTC. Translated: CASSYSSGRSSYEQYF.

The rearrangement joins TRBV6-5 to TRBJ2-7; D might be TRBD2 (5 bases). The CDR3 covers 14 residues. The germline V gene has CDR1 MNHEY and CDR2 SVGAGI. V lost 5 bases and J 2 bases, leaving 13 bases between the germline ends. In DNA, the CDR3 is TGTGCCAGCAGTCCTACTAGACGGACCTACGAGCAGTACTTC. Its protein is CASSPTRRTYEQYF.

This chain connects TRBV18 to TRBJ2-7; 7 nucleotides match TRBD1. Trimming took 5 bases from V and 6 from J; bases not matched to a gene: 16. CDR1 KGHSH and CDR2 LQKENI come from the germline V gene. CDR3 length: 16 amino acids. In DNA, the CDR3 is TGTGCCAGCTCAGAAAGTTCGACAGGGCTCTTGGGCGAGCAGTACTTC. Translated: CASSESSTGLLGEQYF. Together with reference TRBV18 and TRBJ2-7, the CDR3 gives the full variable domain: NAGVMQNPRHLVRRRGQEARLRCSPMKGHSHVYWYRQLPEEGLKFMVYLQKENIIDESGMPKERFSAEFPKEGPSILRIQQVVRGDSAAYFCASSESSTGLLGEQYFGPGTRLTVT.

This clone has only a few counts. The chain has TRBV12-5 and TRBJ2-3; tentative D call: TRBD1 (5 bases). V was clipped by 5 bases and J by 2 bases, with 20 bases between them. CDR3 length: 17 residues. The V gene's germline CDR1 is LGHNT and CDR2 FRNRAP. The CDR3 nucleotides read TGTGCTAGTGGTGGCCCCCAGGGCTCTGGGTACACAGATACGCAGTATTTT. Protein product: CASGGPQGSGYTDTQYF. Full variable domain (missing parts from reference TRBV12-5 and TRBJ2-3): DARVTQTPRHKVTEMGQEVTMRCQPILGHNTVFWYRQTMMQGLELLAYFRNRAPLDDSGMPKDRFSAEMPDATLATLKIQPSEPRDSAVYFCASGGPQGSGYTDTQYFGPGTRLTVL.

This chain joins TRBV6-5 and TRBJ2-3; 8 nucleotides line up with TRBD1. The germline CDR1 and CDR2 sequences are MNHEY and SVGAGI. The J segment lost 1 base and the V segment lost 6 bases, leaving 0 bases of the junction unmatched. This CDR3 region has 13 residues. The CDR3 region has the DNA TGTGCCAGCAGGACAGGGGGCACAGATACGCAGTATTTT. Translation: CASRTGGTDTQYF.

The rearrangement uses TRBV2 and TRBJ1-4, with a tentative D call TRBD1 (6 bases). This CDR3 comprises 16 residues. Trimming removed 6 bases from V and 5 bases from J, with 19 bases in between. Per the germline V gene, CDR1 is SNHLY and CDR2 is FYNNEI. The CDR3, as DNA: TGTGCCAGCAGCATTGAAGGACAGAACATAAATGAAAAACTGTTTTTT. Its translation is CASSIEGQNINEKLFF.

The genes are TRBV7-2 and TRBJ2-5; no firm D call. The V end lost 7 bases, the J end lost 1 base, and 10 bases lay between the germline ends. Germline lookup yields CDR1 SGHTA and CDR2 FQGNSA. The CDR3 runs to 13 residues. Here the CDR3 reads CASNRRGQETQYF. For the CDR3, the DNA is TGTGCCAGCAATCGGCGAGGCCAAGAGACCCAGTACTTC.

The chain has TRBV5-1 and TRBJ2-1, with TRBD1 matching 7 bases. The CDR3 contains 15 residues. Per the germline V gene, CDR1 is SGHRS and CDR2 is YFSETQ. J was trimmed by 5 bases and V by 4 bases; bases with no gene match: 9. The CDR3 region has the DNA TGCGCCAGCAGCCCGGGACAGCCCGGAGACAATGAGCAGTTCTTC. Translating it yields CASSPGQPGDNEQFF.

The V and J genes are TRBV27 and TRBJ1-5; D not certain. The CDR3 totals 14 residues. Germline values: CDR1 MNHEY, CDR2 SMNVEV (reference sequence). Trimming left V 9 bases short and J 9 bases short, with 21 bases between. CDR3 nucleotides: TGTGCCAGGCTATGCAGTCGGCCTCCGGGGCCCCAGCATTTT. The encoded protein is CARLCSRPPGPQHF.

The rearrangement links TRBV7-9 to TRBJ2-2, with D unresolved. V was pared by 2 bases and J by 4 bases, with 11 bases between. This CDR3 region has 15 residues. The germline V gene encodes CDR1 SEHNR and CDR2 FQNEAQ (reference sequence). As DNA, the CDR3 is TGTGCCAGCAGCTTAAACAGAGTCAGCACCGGGGAGCTGTTTTTT. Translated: CASSLNRVSTGELFF.

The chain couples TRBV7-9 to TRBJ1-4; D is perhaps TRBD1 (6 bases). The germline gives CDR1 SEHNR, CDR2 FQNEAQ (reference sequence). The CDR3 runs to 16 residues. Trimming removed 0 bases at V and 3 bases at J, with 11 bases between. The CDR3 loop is CASSLARDTSNEKLFF. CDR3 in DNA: TGTGCCAGCAGCTTAGCTAGGGACACCTCTAATGAAAAACTGTTTTTT.

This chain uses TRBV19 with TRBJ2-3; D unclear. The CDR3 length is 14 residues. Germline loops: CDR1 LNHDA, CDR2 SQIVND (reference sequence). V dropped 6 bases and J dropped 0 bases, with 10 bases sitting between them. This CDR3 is CASSPVSSTDTQYF. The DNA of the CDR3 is TGTGCCAGTAGCCCGGTTTCAAGCACAGATACGCAGTATTTT.

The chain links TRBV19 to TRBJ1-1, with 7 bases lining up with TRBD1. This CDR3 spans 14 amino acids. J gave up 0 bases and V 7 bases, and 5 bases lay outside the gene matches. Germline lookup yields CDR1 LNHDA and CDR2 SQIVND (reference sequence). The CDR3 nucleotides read TGTGCCAGTATAAGGGGGCCTCTGAACACTGAAGCTTTCTTT. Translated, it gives CASIRGPLNTEAFF.

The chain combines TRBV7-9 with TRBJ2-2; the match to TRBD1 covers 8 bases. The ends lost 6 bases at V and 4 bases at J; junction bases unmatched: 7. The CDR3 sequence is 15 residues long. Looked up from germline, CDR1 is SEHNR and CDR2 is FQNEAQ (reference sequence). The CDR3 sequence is CASRMDRVGTGELFF. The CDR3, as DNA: TGTGCCAGCAGAATGGACAGGGTGGGCACCGGGGAGCTGTTTTTT.